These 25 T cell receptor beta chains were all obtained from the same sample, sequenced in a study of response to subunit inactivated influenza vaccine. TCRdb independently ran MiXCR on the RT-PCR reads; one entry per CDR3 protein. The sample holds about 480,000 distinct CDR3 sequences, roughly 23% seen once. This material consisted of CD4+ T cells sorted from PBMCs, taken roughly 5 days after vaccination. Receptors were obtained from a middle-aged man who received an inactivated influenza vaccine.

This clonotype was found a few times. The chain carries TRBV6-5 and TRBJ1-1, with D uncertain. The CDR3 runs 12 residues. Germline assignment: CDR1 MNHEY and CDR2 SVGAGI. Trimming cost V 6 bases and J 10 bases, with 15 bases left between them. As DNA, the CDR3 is TGTGCCAGCAGCCGAATGCTGGGGATAGCTTTCTTT. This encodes CASSRMLGIAFF.

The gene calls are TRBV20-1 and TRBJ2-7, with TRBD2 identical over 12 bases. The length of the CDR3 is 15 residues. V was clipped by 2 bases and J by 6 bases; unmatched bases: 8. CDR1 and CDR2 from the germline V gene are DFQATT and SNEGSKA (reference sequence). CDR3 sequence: CSARSPSGGAGEQYF. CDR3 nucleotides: TGCAGTGCTAGATCCCCTAGCGGGGGGGCTGGCGAGCAGTACTTC.

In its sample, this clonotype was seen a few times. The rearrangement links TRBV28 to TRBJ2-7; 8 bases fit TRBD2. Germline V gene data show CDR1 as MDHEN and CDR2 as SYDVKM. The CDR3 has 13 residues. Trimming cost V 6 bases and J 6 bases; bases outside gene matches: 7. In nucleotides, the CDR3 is TGTGCCAGCAGGTCGCTGGCGGGGGGCGAGCAGTACTTC. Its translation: CASRSLAGGEQYF. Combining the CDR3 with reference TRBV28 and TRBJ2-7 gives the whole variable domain DVKVTQSSRYLVKRTGEKVFLECVQDMDHENMFWYRQDPGLGLRLIYFSYDVKMKEKGDIPEGYSVSREKKERFSLILESASTNQTSMYLCASRSLAGGEQYFGPGTRLTVT.

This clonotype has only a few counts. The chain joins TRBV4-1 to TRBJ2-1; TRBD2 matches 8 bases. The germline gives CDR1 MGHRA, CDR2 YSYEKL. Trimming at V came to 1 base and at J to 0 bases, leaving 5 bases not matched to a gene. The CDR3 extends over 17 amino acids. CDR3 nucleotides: TGCGCCAGCAGCCAAGGGGGTAGCGGGGCCTCCTACAATGAGCAGTTCTTC. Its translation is CASSQGGSGASYNEQFF.

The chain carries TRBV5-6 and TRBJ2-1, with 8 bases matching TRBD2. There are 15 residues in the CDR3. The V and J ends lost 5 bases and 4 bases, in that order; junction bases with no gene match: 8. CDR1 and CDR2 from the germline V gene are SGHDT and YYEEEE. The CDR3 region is CASRYGLAEYNEQFF. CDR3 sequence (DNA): TGTGCCAGCAGATACGGACTAGCAGAATACAATGAGCAGTTCTTC. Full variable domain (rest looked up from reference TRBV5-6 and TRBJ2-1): DAGVTQSPTHLIKTRGQQVTLRCSPKSGHDTVSWYQQALGQGPQFIFQYYEEEERQRGNFPDRFSGHQFPNYSSELNVNALLLGDSALYLCASRYGLAEYNEQFFGPGTRLTVL.

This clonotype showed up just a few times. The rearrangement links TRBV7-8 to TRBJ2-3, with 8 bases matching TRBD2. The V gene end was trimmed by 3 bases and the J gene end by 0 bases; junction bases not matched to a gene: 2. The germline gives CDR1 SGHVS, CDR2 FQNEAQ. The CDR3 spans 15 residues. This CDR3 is CASSLTSVSTDTQYF. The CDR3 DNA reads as TGTGCCAGCAGCTTGACTAGCGTTAGCACAGATACGCAGTATTTT. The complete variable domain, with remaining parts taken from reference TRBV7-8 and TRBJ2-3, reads GAGVSQSPRYKVAKRGQDVALRCDPISGHVSLFWYQQALGQGPEFLTYFQNEAQLDKSGLPSDRFFAERPEGSVSTLKIQRTQQEDSAVYLCASSLTSVSTDTQYFGPGTRLTVL.

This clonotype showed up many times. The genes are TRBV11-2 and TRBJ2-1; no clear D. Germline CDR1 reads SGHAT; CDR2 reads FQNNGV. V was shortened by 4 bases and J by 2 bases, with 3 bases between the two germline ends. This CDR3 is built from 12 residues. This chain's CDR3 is CASSSPYNEQFF. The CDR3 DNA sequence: TGTGCCAGCAGCTCCCCCTACAATGAGCAGTTCTTC. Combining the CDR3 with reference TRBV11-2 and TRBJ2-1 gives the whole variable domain EAGVAQSPRYKIIEKRQSVAFWCNPISGHATLYWYQQILGQGPKLLIQFQNNGVVDDSQLPKDRFSAERLKGVDSTLKIQPAKLEDSAVYLCASSSPYNEQFFGPGTRLTVL.

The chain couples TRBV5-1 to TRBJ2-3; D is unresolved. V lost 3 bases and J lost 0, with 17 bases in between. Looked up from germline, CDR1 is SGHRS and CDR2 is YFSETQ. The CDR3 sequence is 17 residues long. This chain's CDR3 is CASSSSVKILSTDTQYF. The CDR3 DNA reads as TGCGCCAGCAGCTCCAGCGTTAAGATCCTTAGCACAGATACGCAGTATTTT.

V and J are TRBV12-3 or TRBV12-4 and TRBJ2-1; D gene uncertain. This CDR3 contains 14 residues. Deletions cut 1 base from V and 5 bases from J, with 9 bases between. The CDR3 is CASSLEWRHNEQFF. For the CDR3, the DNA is TGTGCCAGCAGTTTAGAGTGGAGACACAATGAGCAGTTCTTC.

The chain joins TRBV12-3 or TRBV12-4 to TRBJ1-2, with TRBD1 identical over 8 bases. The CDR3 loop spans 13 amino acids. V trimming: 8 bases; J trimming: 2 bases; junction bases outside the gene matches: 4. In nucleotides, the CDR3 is TGTGCCAGCCGATGGACAGGGAACTATGGCTACACCTTC. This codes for CASRWTGNYGYTF.

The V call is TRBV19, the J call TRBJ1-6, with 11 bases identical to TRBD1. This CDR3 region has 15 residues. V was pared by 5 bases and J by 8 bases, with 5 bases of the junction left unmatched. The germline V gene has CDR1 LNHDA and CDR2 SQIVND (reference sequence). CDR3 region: CASSPTGQGDSPLHF. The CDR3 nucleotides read TGTGCCAGTAGTCCTACGGGACAGGGGGATTCACCCCTCCACTTT.

CDR3 nucleotides: TGTGCCAGCAGCGTTAGCGGGAGGGCGAATGAGCAGTTCTTC. Translation gives CASSVSGRANEQFF. This chain uses TRBV5-5 with TRBJ2-1; 11 nucleotides align to TRBD2. This CDR3 has 14 residues. Trimming removed 4 bases from V and 7 bases from J; junction bases left unmatched: 4. The germline V gene has CDR1 SGHKS and CDR2 YYEKEE (reference sequence).

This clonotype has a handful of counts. The DNA for the CDR3 is TGTGCCAGCAGTCTACGGACTAGCTCCTACGAGCAGTACTTC. This encodes CASSLRTSSYEQYF. The chain recombines TRBV28 with TRBJ2-7; 7 bases fit TRBD2. From germline, CDR1 is MDHEN and CDR2 SYDVKM. Trimming cost V 5 bases and J 0 bases; bases outside gene matches: 4. The length of the CDR3 is 14 residues.

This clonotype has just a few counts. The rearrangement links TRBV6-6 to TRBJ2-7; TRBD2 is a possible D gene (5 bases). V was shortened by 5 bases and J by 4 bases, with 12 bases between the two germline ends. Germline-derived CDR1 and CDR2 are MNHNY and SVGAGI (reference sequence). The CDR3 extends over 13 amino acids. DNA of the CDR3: TGTGCCAGCAGTCTACAGAGGAGGTACGAGCAGTACTTC. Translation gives CASSLQRRYEQYF.

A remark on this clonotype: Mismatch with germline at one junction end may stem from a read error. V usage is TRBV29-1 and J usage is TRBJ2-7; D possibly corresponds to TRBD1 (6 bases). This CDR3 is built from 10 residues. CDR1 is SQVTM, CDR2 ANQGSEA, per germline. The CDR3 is CSVGTVERFF. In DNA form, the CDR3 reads TGCAGCGTTGGGACAGTTGAGCGATTCTTC.

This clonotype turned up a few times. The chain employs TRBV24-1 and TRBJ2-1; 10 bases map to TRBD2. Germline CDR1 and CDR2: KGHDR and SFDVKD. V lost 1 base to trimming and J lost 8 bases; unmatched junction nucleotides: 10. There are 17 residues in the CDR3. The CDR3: CATSDFGSGRAAHEQFF. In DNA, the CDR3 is TGTGCCACCAGTGATTTTGGCAGCGGGAGGGCCGCCCATGAGCAGTTCTTC.

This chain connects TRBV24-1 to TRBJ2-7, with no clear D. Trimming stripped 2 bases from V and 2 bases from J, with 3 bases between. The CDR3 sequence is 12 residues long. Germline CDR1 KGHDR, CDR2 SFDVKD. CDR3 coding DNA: TGTGCCACCAGTGATTCGACCTACGAGCAGTACTTC. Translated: CATSDSTYEQYF.

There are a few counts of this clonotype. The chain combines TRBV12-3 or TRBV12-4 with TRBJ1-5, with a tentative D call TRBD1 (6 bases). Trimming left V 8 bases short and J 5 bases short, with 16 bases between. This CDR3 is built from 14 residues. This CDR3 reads CASGTTGSDQPQHF. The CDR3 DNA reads TGTGCCAGCGGAACTACAGGGAGCGATCAGCCCCAGCATTTT.

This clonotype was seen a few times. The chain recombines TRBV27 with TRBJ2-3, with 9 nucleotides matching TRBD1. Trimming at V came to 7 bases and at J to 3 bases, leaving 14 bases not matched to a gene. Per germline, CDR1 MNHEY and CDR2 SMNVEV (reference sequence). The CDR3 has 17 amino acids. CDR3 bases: TGTGCCAGCACCGCCCCGGACAGGGGATTTCGTACAGATACGCAGTATTTT. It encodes CASTAPDRGFRTDTQYF.

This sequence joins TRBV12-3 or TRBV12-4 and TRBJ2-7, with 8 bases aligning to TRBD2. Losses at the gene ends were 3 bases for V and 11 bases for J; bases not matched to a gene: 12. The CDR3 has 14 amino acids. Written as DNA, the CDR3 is TGTGCCAGCAGTTTTAAAGCGGGGGCCGGGCAGGAGTACTTC. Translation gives CASSFKAGAGQEYF.

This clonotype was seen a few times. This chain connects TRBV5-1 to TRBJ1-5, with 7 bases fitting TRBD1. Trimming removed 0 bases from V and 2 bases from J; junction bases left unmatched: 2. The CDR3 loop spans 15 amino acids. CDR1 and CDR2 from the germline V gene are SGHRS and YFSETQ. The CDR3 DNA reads TGCGCCAGCAGCTTGGACACAGGGGGCAATCAGCCCCAGCATTTT. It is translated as CASSLDTGGNQPQHF.

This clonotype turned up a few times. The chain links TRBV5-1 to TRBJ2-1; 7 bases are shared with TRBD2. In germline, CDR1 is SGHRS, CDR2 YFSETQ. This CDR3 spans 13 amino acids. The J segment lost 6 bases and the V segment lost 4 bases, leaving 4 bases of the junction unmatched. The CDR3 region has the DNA TGCGCCAGCAGCCGGACTAGTACCAATGAGCAGTTCTTC. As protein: CASSRTSTNEQFF.

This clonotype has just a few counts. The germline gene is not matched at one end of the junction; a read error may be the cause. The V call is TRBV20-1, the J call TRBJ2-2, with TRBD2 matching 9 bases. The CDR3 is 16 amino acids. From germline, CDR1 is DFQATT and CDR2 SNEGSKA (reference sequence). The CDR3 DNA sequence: TGCAGTGCGAGAGCAGCTGTAGCGGGAGCGGGCGGGGAGCTGTTTTTT. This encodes CSARAAVAGAGGELFF.

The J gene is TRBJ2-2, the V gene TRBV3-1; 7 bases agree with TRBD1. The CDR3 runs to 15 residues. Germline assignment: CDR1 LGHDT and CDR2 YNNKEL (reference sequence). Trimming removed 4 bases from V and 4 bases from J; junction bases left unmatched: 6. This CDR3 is CASSPSTGSTGELFF. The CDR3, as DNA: TGTGCCAGCAGCCCGTCGACAGGGTCCACCGGGGAGCTGTTTTTT.

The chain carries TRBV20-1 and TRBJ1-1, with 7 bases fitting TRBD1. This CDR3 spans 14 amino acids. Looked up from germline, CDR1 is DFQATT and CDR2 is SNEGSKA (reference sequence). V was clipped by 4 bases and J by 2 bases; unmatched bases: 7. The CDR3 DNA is TGCAGTGCTACACCCGGGACAGTTAACACTGAAGCTTTCTTT. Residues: CSATPGTVNTEAFF.